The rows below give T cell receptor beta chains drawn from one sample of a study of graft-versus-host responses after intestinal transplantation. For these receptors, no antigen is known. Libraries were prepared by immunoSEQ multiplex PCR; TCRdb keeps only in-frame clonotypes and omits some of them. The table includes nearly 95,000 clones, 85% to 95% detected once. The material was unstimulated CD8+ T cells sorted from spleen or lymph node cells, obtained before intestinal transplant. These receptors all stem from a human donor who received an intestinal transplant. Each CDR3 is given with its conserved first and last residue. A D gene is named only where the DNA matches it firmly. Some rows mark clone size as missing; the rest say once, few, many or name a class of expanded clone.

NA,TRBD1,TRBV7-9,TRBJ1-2,TGTGCCAGCAGCCCGGACAGGGACTATGGCTACACCTTC,CASSPDRDYGYTF
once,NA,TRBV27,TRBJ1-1,TGTGCCAGCAGCCCCGGACAGTGGAACACTGAAGCTTTCTTT,CASSPGQWNTEAFF
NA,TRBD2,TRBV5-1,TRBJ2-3,TGCGCCAGCAGCTTGTCCCCTGGGCGGGGGGGCGCAGATACGCAGTATTTT,CASSLSPGRGGADTQYF
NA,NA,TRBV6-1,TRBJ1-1,TGTGCCAGCAGTCCAGGGGTGGTCACTGAAGCTTTCTTT,CASSPGVVTEAFF
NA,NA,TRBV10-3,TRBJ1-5,TGTGCCATCCCGAGGACAGCGCTGCTTAGCAATCAGCCCCAGCATTTT,CAIPRTALLSNQPQHF
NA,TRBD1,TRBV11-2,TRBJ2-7,TGTGCCAGCAGCCTGGCAGGGGGATCCTACGAGCAGTACTTC,CASSLAGGSYEQYF
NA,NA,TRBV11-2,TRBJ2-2,TGTGCCAGCAGCTTAGCCCAGGGGAACACCGGGGAGCTGTTTTTT,CASSLAQGNTGELFF
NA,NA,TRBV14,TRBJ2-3,TGTGCCAGCAGCCAAGCCGTCACAGATACGCAGTATTTT,CASSQAVTDTQYF
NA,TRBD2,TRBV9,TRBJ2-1,TGTGCCAGCAGCGCCGCGGGGGGTAGCGGAGGTCCTCTCAATGAGCAGTTCTTC,CASSAAGGSGGPLNEQFF
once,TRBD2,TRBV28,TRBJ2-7,TGTGCCAGCAGTTTTAGCGGGGCCGACCACTACGAGCAGTACTTC,CASSFSGADHYEQYF
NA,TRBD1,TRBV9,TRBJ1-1,TGTGCCAGCAGCGAAGGACAGGAGGGGTACACTGAAGCTTTCTTT,CASSEGQEGYTEAFF
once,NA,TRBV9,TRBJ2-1,TGTGCCAGCAGCTCGATGGGCGCGGAGCAGTTCTTC,CASSSMGAEQFF
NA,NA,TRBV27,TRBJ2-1,TGTGCCAGCAGTTTATCGGGCCGGCACAATGAGCAGTTCTTC,CASSLSGRHNEQFF
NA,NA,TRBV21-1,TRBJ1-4,TGTGCCAGCAGCACCCCGGGACAACCTAATGAAAAACTGTTTTTT,CASSTPGQPNEKLFF
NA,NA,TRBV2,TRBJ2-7,TGTGCCAGCAGGAACCAGGGGGGCATCTACGAGCAGTACTTC,CASRNQGGIYEQYF
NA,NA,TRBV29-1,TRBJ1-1,TGCAGCGGGGAACAGGGTTCTGAAGCTTTCTTT,CSGEQGSEAFF
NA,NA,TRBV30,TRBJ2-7,TGTGCCTGGAGTGGCGGTGGCGAGCAGTACTTC,CAWSGGGEQYF
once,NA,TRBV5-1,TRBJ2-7,TGCGCCAGCAGCTTCGGGGGTGCCTACGAGCAGTACTTC,CASSFGGAYEQYF
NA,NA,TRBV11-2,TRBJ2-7,TGTGCCAGCAGCTTAGAAGCCAGGTCAGGCGAGCAGTACTTC,CASSLEARSGEQYF
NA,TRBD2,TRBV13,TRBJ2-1,TGTGCCAGCAGCGCCCCCGGGACTAGTTACAATGAGCAGTTCTTC,CASSAPGTSYNEQFF
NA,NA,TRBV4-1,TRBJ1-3,TGCGCCAGCAGCCAAGGGGTCCCATCGGGACTCTCTGGAAACACCATATATTTT,CASSQGVPSGLSGNTIYF
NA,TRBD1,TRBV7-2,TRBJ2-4,TGTGCCAGCAGTCCAGGGGGCGGGTACATTCAGTACTTC,CASSPGGGYIQYF
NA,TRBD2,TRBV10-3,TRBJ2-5,TGTGCCATCAGTGACCCCCTCGTAGCGGGGGAGGAGACCCAGTACTTC,CAISDPLVAGEETQYF
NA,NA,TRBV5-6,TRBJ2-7,TGTGCCAGCAGCTTGGGCGGGTACGAGCAGTACTTC,CASSLGGYEQYF
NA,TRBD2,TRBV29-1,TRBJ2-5,TGCAGCGTTGGTAGCGGGGGCAAAGAGACCCAGTACTTC,CSVGSGGKETQYF